These T cell receptor beta chains were read from a single sample in a study of cytomegalovirus exposure and HLA in healthy donors. Using immunoSEQ multiplex PCR, the repertoire was profiled, and TCRdb retains in-frame clones only, with some absent. The sample lists more than 150,000 clones; 83% were seen once. Sequences were obtained from PBMCs. These receptors were obtained from a man between 45 and 60 years old in good health and CMV-seronegative. CDR3s include the opening cysteine and the closing phenylalanine or tryptophan. The D gene is left open where the match is weak. A row's size may be missing; if present it is once, few, many or a size class.

TRBV7-6	TRBJ2-3	TRBD2	NA	CASSLGGRAGDTQYF	TGTGCCAGCAGCTTGGGCGGGAGGGCCGGGGATACGCAGTATTTT
TRBV15	TRBJ1-5	NA	NA	CATSRSTAPADQPQHF	TGTGCCACCAGCAGGTCGACTGCTCCGGCAGATCAGCCCCAGCATTTT
TRBV6-5	TRBJ2-1	TRBD2	few	CASSYSTGTTYNEQFF	TGTGCCAGCAGTTACTCGACTGGGACTACCTACAATGAGCAGTTCTTC
TRBV30	TRBJ2-1	TRBD2	NA	CAWTKGLAGGFGSYNEQFF	TGTGCCTGGACCAAGGGACTAGCGGGAGGGTTTGGGTCCTACAATGAGCAGTTCTTC
TRBV5-1	TRBJ1-3	NA	NA	CASSEGSHTIYF	TGCGCCAGCAGCGAGGGCAGCCACACCATATATTTT
TRBV6-5	TRBJ1-6	NA	NA	CASSYGRGTLNSPLHF	TGTGCCAGCAGTTACGGCCGAGGGACTCTAAATTCACCCCTCCACTTT
TRBV2	TRBJ2-7	TRBD1	NA	CASKRTGWFGEQYF	TGTGCCAGCAAACGGACAGGGTGGTTTGGCGAGCAGTACTTC
TRBV28	TRBJ1-1	NA	NA	CASSRNLRGAEAFF	TGTGCCAGCAGTCGTAACCTCAGGGGCGCTGAAGCTTTCTTT
TRBV19	TRBJ1-2	TRBD1	NA	CASSLGQERHGYTF	TGTGCCAGTAGTCTCGGACAGGAGAGACATGGCTACACCTTC
TRBV28	TRBJ2-6	TRBD1	few	CASSFGQGAIGANVLTF	TGTGCCAGCAGTTTTGGGCAGGGGGCAATTGGGGCCAACGTCCTGACTTTC
TRBV30	TRBJ2-2	NA	NA	CAWPRGGAGELFF	TGTGCCTGGCCCCGAGGAGGGGCCGGGGAGCTGTTTTTT
TRBV27	TRBJ2-3	NA	NA	CASSLSRTADTQYF	TGTGCCAGCAGTTTATCCCGCACTGCAGATACGCAGTATTTT
TRBV14	TRBJ2-4	NA	NA	CASSPSSQNIQYF	TGTGCCAGCAGCCCTAGCAGTCAAAACATTCAGTACTTC
TRBV7-3	TRBJ2-2	NA	NA	CASSFKNTGELFF	TGTGCCAGCAGTTTCAAGAACACCGGGGAGCTGTTTTTT
TRBV19	TRBJ1-1	NA	NA	CASSVGHMNTEAFF	TGTGCCAGTAGTGTCGGACATATGAACACTGAAGCTTTCTTT
TRBV21-1	TRBJ2-1	NA	NA	CASSKDSRGGLAGYNEQFF	TGTGCCAGCAGCAAAGACTCGAGGGGGGGACTAGCGGGTTACAATGAGCAGTTCTTC
TRBV11-2	TRBJ2-3	NA	NA	CASSGLAHTDTQYF	TGTGCCAGCAGCGGGCTAGCGCACACAGATACGCAGTATTTT
TRBV6-4	TRBJ2-1	TRBD2	NA	CASSVVGGSLDEQFF	TGTGCCAGCAGTGTCGTGGGCGGGAGTTTAGATGAGCAGTTCTTC
TRBV30	TRBJ1-5	NA	NA	CAWSVLAGNQPQHF	TGTGCCTGGAGTGTATTGGCAGGGAATCAGCCCCAGCATTTT
TRBV5-1	TRBJ2-7	TRBD2	NA	CASSEASGSSYEQYF	TGCGCCAGCAGCGAGGCTAGCGGGAGCTCCTACGAGCAGTACTTC
TRBV5-1	TRBJ1-2	NA	NA	CASSLALTGYGYTF	TGCGCCAGCAGCTTGGCCCTGACAGGTTATGGCTACACCTTC
TRBV5-8	TRBJ2-6	NA	NA	CASSLNYRAGANVLTF	TGTGCCAGCAGCCTGAACTACAGGGCCGGGGCCAACGTCCTGACTTTC
TRBV7-2	TRBJ2-2	TRBD2	NA	CASSAQVLAGGTGELFF	TGTGCCAGCAGCGCCCAGGTCTTGGCGGGGGGCACCGGGGAGCTGTTTTTT
TRBV6-5	TRBJ2-7	NA	NA	CASSPETILYEQYF	TGTGCCAGCAGCCCAGAGACTATTCTCTACGAGCAGTACTTC
TRBV29-1	TRBJ2-3	NA	NA	CSAHRGDTQYF	TGCAGCGCCCATCGGGGAGATACGCAGTATTTT
TRBV5-4	TRBJ2-1	NA	once	CASSSYQGSDEQFF	TGTGCCAGCAGCTCATATCAGGGGTCCGATGAGCAGTTCTTC
TRBV25-1	TRBJ1-4	NA	few	CASTGLSNEKLFF	TGTGCCAGCACAGGGCTCTCTAATGAAAAACTGTTTTTT
TRBV11-2	TRBJ2-1	TRBD2	NA	CASSRLLAGGYNEQFF	TGTGCCAGCAGCCGCCTACTAGCGGGGGGCTACAATGAGCAGTTCTTC
TRBV4-2	TRBJ1-2	NA	NA	CASSQVQGSRGYTF	TGTGCCAGCAGCCAAGTTCAGGGATCGAGGGGCTACACCTTC
TRBV6-5	TRBJ1-6	NA	NA	CASRVDSLSNSPLHF	TGTGCCAGCAGGGTAGACAGCTTATCGAATTCACCCCTCCACTTT
TRBV7-2	TRBJ1-1	TRBD1	NA	CASSLFPGQGTNTEAFF	TGTGCCAGCAGCCTTTTCCCGGGACAGGGAACGAACACTGAAGCTTTCTTT
TRBV7-8	TRBJ1-4	TRBD1	NA	CASSLGDRGDEKLFF	TGTGCCAGCAGCTTAGGGGACAGGGGAGATGAAAAACTGTTTTTT
TRBV10-3	TRBJ2-1	NA	NA	CAISESSLSYNEQFF	TGTGCCATCAGTGAGTCCAGTCTCTCCTACAATGAGCAGTTCTTC
TRBV27	TRBJ2-1	NA	NA	CASSSPTSYNEQFF	TGTGCCAGCAGTTCCCCGACTAGCTACAATGAGCAGTTCTTC
TRBV10-3	TRBJ1-4	NA	few	CAIRNRAKEKLFF	TGTGCCATCCGAAACAGGGCAAAGGAAAAACTGTTTTTT
TRBV5-1	TRBJ2-7	NA	NA	CASSLVPGNTYEQYF	TGCGCCAGCAGCTTGGTCCCAGGGAACACCTACGAGCAGTACTTC
TRBV6-5	TRBJ2-7	NA	NA	CASSSTGHRYERYF	TGTGCCAGCAGTTCAACTGGACATCGTTACGAGCGGTACTTC
TRBV29-1	TRBJ2-1	TRBD1	NA	CSVSPGQGLHEQFF	TGCAGCGTTTCGCCGGGACAGGGGCTCCATGAGCAGTTCTTC
TRBV28	TRBJ1-1	NA	NA	CASSRTGSQQAFF	TGTGCCAGCAGCCGTACAGGGAGCCAACAAGCTTTCTTT
TRBV5-1	TRBJ2-7	TRBD1	NA	CASSSGQPYEQYF	TGCGCCAGCAGCTCGGGACAGCCCTACGAGCAGTACTTC
TRBV28	TRBJ2-1	NA	NA	CATGGRPPYNEQFF	TGTGCCACAGGAGGGCGGCCACCCTACAATGAGCAGTTCTTC
TRBV11-2	TRBJ2-3	TRBD2	once	CASSLVFGTSGSRVTQYF	TGTGCCAGCAGCTTAGTCTTCGGGACTAGCGGGAGCAGGGTTACGCAGTATTTT
TRBV19	TRBJ2-1	TRBD2	NA	CASSNRAGINNEQFF	TGTGCCAGTAGTAACCGAGCGGGAATTAACAATGAGCAGTTCTTC
TRBV28	TRBJ2-1	TRBD2	many	CASSFTSGGNEQFF	TGTGCCAGCAGTTTTACTAGCGGGGGAAATGAGCAGTTCTTC
TRBV12-5	TRBJ1-3	NA	few	CASGLVRSGDISGNTIYF	TGTGCTAGTGGTTTGGTTCGCTCCGGGGACATCTCTGGAAACACCATATATTTT
TRBV5-4	TRBJ2-2	TRBD2	NA	CASSPGTSGDGELFF	TGTGCCAGCAGCCCCGGGACTAGTGGCGACGGGGAGCTGTTTTTT
TRBV7-9	TRBJ1-4	NA	NA	CSSSLSGSQEKLFF	TGTTCCAGCAGCTTATCGGGGAGTCAGGAAAAACTGTTTTTT
TRBV12-5	TRBJ2-7	TRBD1	NA	CASGLVGDRGDF	TGTGCTAGTGGTTTGGTAGGGGACAGGGGAGACTTC
TRBV6-1	TRBJ2-3	TRBD1	once	CASSEGQGFTDTQYF	TGTGCCAGCAGTGAGGGACAGGGTTTCACAGATACGCAGTATTTT
TRBV13	TRBJ2-3	NA	few	CASSSLSGTDTQYF	TGTGCCAGCAGTTCCCTCTCGGGCACAGATACGCAGTATTTT
TRBV29-1	TRBJ1-1	NA	NA	CSVGAGVGETFF	TGCAGCGTTGGGGCGGGCGTAGGAGAGACTTTCTTT
TRBV30	TRBJ2-2	NA	NA	CAFRARSGLNTGELFF	TGTGCCTTCCGCGCACGCTCAGGGCTAAACACCGGGGAGCTGTTTTTT
TRBV18	TRBJ1-5	NA	NA	CASTQDRSQPQHF	TGTGCCAGCACACAAGACAGGTCCCAGCCCCAGCATTTT
TRBV28	TRBJ1-1	NA	NA	CASSLVKLRGGTEAFF	TGTGCCAGCAGTTTAGTGAAACTTAGAGGTGGGACTGAAGCTTTCTTT
TRBV5-8	TRBJ2-1	TRBD2	NA	CASSLQAGAYNEQFF	TGTGCCAGCAGCTTGCAAGCGGGGGCTTACAATGAGCAGTTCTTC
TRBV18	TRBJ2-5	TRBD1	NA	CASSGTGGQETQYF	TGTGCCAGCTCAGGGACAGGGGGCCAAGAGACCCAGTACTTC
TRBV7-3	TRBJ2-7	TRBD1	once	CASSFGTGREQYF	TGTGCCAGCAGCTTCGGGACAGGGCGCGAGCAGTACTTC
TRBV6-5	TRBJ1-5	TRBD1	few	CASSAGQGGNQPQHF	TGTGCCAGCAGCGCAGGACAGGGTGGCAATCAGCCCCAGCATTTT
TRBV9	TRBJ2-1	NA	once	CASSPGFEQFF	TGTGCCAGTTCACCAGGGTTTGAGCAGTTCTTC